Listed below are T cell receptor beta chains from one sample, sequenced in a study of shared clonotypes between healthy human individuals. Profiled with immunoSEQ multiplex PCR; TCRdb holds only in-frame clones, not every one. Here the sample spans almost 750,000 clones, over 60% being singletons. The material sequenced was memory CD4+ T cells sorted from blood. These receptor sequences come from a woman younger than 45 in good health. Both conserved end residues are part of each CDR3. D genes are given only for firm matches. Size is omitted from some rows. Given values are once, few, many or a class for expanded clones.

D gene	V gene	clone size	J gene	CDR3 protein
TRBD1	TRBV5-4	NA	TRBJ2-1	CASSPETGGSYNEQFF
TRBD2	TRBV5-1	NA	TRBJ2-5	CASSRTSGSSGETQYF
NA	TRBV6-1	NA	TRBJ2-2	CASIAANTGELFF
NA	TRBV27	NA	TRBJ2-7	CASSFGAGIPPYEQYF
NA	TRBV28	NA	TRBJ2-1	CASTLSRRGGLRNYEQFF
NA	TRBV27	NA	TRBJ1-1	CAPQSEAFF
NA	TRBV5-1	few	TRBJ2-7	CASSPPQAQSYEQYF
TRBD1	TRBV4-2	NA	TRBJ2-1	CASSQDGTGRFEFF
TRBD2	TRBV5-1	NA	TRBJ2-7	CASSLVPAGGLDEQYF
NA	TRBV6-1	once	TRBJ2-3	CASAGTDTQYF
NA	TRBV11-3	NA	TRBJ2-3	CASSSGRTTDTQYF
TRBD2	TRBV9	NA	TRBJ2-3	CASSVRLAGGDTQYF
NA	TRBV6-5	NA	TRBJ2-7	CASSPRGGALYEQYF
NA	TRBV18	few	TRBJ2-7	CASSVRDGPYEQYF
NA	TRBV11-2	NA	TRBJ2-5	CASSLVQGQETQYF
TRBD1	TRBV5-1	NA	TRBJ2-1	CASSPGTDHNEQFF
TRBD2	TRBV7-3	once	TRBJ2-3	CASSLSPSGNTDTQYF
TRBD1	TRBV5-4	NA	TRBJ2-2	CASSGGQVGGELFF
NA	TRBV5-6	NA	TRBJ2-6	CASSRGQLSWTSGANVLTF
NA	TRBV28	NA	TRBJ1-2	CASTERVSYGYTF
NA	TRBV7-8	once	TRBJ2-7	CASSLSGTPYEQYF
TRBD2	TRBV28	NA	TRBJ2-3	CASTRGGGKQYF
NA	TRBV5-1	few	TRBJ2-7	CASSATGRLTLSYEQYF